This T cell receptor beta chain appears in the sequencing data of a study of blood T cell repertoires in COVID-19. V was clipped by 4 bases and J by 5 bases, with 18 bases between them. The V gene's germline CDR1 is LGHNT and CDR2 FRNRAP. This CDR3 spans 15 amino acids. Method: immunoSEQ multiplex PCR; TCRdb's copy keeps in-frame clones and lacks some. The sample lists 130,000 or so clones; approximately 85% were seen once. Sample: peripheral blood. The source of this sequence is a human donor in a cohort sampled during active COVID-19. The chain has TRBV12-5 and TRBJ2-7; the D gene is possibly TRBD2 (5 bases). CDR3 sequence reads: CASGSRRGVLNEQYF. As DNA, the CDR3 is TGTGCTAGTGGTTCCCGCCGGGGAGTACTCAACGAGCAGTACTTC.